This entry is about one T cell receptor (beta chain). Some clones are missing from TCRdb's copy, which holds only in-frame ones; the method was immunoSEQ multiplex PCR. The sample records approximately 110,000 clones, about 93% being singletons. The data were taken from a study of T cells after somatic rescue of genetic block. The length of the CDR3 is 18 residues. Trimming took 3 bases from V and 0 from J, leaving 22 bases between them. The sequenced sample consisted of peripheral blood mononuclear cells (PBMCs). This clonotype originated in a woman between 18 and 29 years old. V and J are TRBV5-3 and TRBJ2-7, with a weak D call TRBD1 (5 bases). Being an ORF, TRBV5-3 has a function that is uncertain. CDR3 loop: CARSSSLRGGHHSYEQYF. CDR3 bases: TGTGCCAGAAGCTCCTCTTTAAGGGGCGGACACCACTCCTACGAGCAGTACTTC.